This T cell receptor beta chain was observed in a study of early T cells in non-severe SARS-CoV-2 infection. At the level of the study: Chains from this unsorted whole-blood bulk RNA could not be paired.

Unique molecular identifiers were affixed to single, distinct cDNA molecules. TCRdb ran MiXCR on the 5' RACE reads and lists one entry per CDR3 protein. The sample includes about 50,000 distinct CDR3 sequences, less than 9.5% of them seen just once. Germline V lookup: CDR1 SGDLS, CDR2 YYNGEE. This CDR3 is 15 amino acids long. V lost 4 bases and J 4 bases, leaving 15 bases between the germline ends. This clonotype was detected many times. Its specificity is unknown. Study-wide points: Using VDJdb, the matching emphasized anti-spike CD8 responses while missing private and CD4 specificities.

V usage is TRBV9 and J usage is TRBJ2-1; D could derive from TRBD1 or TRBD2 (5 bases each). Sequencing was performed on whole blood, taken at baseline. The sequence came from an adult who was a healthcare worker with PCR-confirmed SARS-CoV-2 infection or an uninfected control (not recorded which). This chain's CDR3 is CASSSRGDPYNEQFF. The CDR3 DNA reads as TGTGCCAGCAGCTCTCGGGGCGACCCTTACAATGAGCAGTTCTTC.